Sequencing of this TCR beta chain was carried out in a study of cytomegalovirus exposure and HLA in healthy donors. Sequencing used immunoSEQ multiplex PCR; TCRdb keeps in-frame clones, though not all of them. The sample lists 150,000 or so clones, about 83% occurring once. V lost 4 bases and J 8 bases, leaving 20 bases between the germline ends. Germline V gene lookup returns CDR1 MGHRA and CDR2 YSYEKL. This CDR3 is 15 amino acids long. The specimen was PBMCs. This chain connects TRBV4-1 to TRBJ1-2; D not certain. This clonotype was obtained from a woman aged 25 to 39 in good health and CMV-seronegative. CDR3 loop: CASSPLGRSERGYTF. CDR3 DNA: TGCGCCAGCAGCCCTCTCGGCAGGTCTGAGAGAGGCTACACCTTC.